What follows are 30 T cell receptor beta chains derived from one specimen sequenced in a study of blood T cell repertoires in COVID-19. This table comes from immunoSEQ multiplex PCR, and its TCRdb copy is limited to in-frame clones, with some not included. The sample includes some 67,000 clones, roughly 88% of them seen just once. The sequenced sample was peripheral blood. These receptors were collected from a woman aged 55-70 years with acute or convalescent COVID-19.

J is TRBJ2-6 and V is TRBV3-1 (or the pseudogene TRBV3-2); TRBD2 matches at 7 bases. This CDR3 has 19 residues. The ends lost 0 bases at V and 0 bases at J; junction bases unmatched: 8. Germline CDR1 LGHDT, CDR2 YNNKEL (reference sequence). CDR3 sequence reads: CASSQDLGRGSSGANVLTF. The CDR3 DNA reads TGTGCCAGCAGCCAAGATTTGGGGAGGGGTAGCTCTGGGGCCAACGTCCTGACTTTC.

The chain employs TRBV6-1 and TRBJ2-1, with 9 bases aligning to TRBD2. The germline gives CDR1 MNHNS, CDR2 SASEGT. This CDR3 comprises 18 residues. V trimming: 0 bases; J trimming: 4 bases; junction bases outside the gene matches: 10. DNA for the CDR3: TGTGCCAGCAGTGAAGCCTTAATCCTAGCGGGGAGGTACAATGAGCAGTTCTTC. Translated, it gives CASSEALILAGRYNEQFF.

The rearrangement uses TRBV11-2 and TRBJ2-1, with D tentatively TRBD2 (5 bases). The CDR3 is 13 residues long. Germline lookup yields CDR1 SGHAT and CDR2 FQNNGV. The CDR3 DNA sequence: TGTGCGACCCACCGAGAGGGAATAGGGCAGCAGTTCTTC. Its translation is CATHREGIGQQFF.

V is TRBV6-5 and J is TRBJ2-2; 7 bases map to TRBD1. The CDR3 length is 15 residues. CDR1 and CDR2 (germline): MNHEY, SVGAGI. Trimming at V came to 5 bases and at J to 5 bases, leaving 8 bases not matched to a gene. The chain's CDR3 is CASSTGTERTGELFF. The CDR3 DNA reads as TGTGCCAGCAGTACCGGGACAGAGAGGACCGGGGAGCTGTTTTTT.

This chain uses TRBV7-6 with TRBJ2-7; D is perhaps TRBD2 (5 bases). Germline V gene lookup returns CDR1 SGHVS and CDR2 FNYEAQ. The CDR3 runs to 16 residues. The V gene lost 5 bases and the J gene lost 3 bases, with 20 bases spanning the gap. The CDR3 loop is CASSRDYKSGLYEQYV. The CDR3 coding sequence is TGTGCCAGCAGCCGCGATTACAAAAGCGGTCTCTACGAGCAGTACGTC.

The genes are TRBV5-1 and TRBJ2-7, with 10 bases lining up with TRBD1. Germline V gene data show CDR1 as SGHRS and CDR2 as YFSETQ. The V and J ends lost 2 bases and 4 bases, in that order; junction bases with no gene match: 15. This CDR3 comprises 18 residues. Here the CDR3 reads CASSFAGTGVWRDYEQYV. In DNA form, the CDR3 reads TGCGCCAGCAGCTTTGCCGGGACAGGGGTGTGGCGGGATTACGAGCAGTACGTC.

The CDR3 coding sequence is TGTGCCAGCAGCCCGAGGGCCGGGAGTACTGAAGCTTTCTTT. Translation gives CASSPRAGSTEAFF. The rearrangement uses TRBV5-4 and TRBJ1-1; no reliable D call. CDR3 length: 14 residues. The germline V gene has CDR1 SGHNT and CDR2 YYREEE (reference sequence). V dropped 4 bases and J dropped 5 bases, with 15 bases sitting between them.

The chain carries TRBV6-5 and TRBJ1-1; TRBD1 is a possible D gene (5 bases). CDR1 and CDR2 from the germline V gene are MNHEY and SVGAGI. V was trimmed by 6 bases and J by 7 bases, leaving 12 bases between them. The CDR3 contains 12 residues. The CDR3 loop is CASSPLGGEAFF. In DNA, the CDR3 is TGTGCCAGCAGCCCCCTGGGGGGTGAAGCTTTCTTT.

CDR3: CASKQDRARETQYF. For the CDR3, the DNA is TGTGCCAGCAAGCAGGACAGGGCCAGAGAGACCCAGTACTTC. J is TRBJ2-5 and V is TRBV28; 8 bases line up with TRBD1. Unmatched junction bases numbered 8, after V lost 7 bases and J lost 4 bases. This CDR3 is 14 amino acids long. Germline values: CDR1 MDHEN, CDR2 SYDVKM.

This rearrangement joins TRBV6-5 to TRBJ1-1; D perhaps matches TRBD1 (6 bases). The CDR3 has 14 residues. CDR1 is MNHEY, CDR2 SVGAGI, per germline. V lost 8 bases, J lost 1 base, and 14 bases lay in between. As DNA, the CDR3 is TGTGCCAGCGTAACAGGGACTAAGAACACTGAAGCTTTCTTT. Amino acids: CASVTGTKNTEAFF.

This clone was detected a few times. The CDR3 loop reads CASSLPSRDWAPLHF. The CDR3 nucleotides read TGTGCCAGCAGTTTACCTTCGCGGGATTGGGCACCCCTCCACTTT. This chain uses TRBV28 with TRBJ1-6; D gene ambiguous. This CDR3 region has 15 residues. V lost 2 bases and J lost 11, with 16 bases in between. Germline V CDR1 and CDR2: MDHEN, SYDVKM. Complete variable domain (other parts from reference TRBV28 and TRBJ1-6): DVKVTQSSRYLVKRTGEKVFLECVQDMDHENMFWYRQDPGLGLRLIYFSYDVKMKEKGDIPEGYSVSREKKERFSLILESASTNQTSMYLCASSLPSRDWAPLHFGNGTRLTVT.

Only one count was recorded for this clone. The chain joins TRBV6-5 to TRBJ2-1; D possibly corresponds to TRBD2 (6 bases). This CDR3 region has 15 residues. CDR1 is MNHEY and CDR2 is SVGAGI in the germline V gene. Trimming shortened V by 5 bases and J by 4 bases, and 15 bases separated the two germline ends. CDR3 amino acids: CASSLAPVAYNEQFF. The CDR3 DNA reads TGTGCCAGCAGTCTAGCGCCGGTGGCATACAATGAGCAGTTCTTC.

This rearrangement joins TRBV27 to TRBJ2-2; D not certain. Germline CDR1 and CDR2: MNHEY and SMNVEV (reference sequence). Trimming shortened V by 1 base and J by 4 bases, and 7 bases separated the two germline ends. The CDR3 has 14 residues. CDR3 DNA: TGTGCCAGCAGTTTATATCGGTCCACCGGGGAGCTGTTTTTT. Amino acid sequence: CASSLYRSTGELFF.

This chain connects TRBV7-2 to TRBJ2-7; unclear D gene. Germline CDR1 reads SGHTA; CDR2 reads FQGNSA. This CDR3 has 13 amino acids. Trimming removed 0 bases at V and 7 bases at J, with 10 bases between. CDR3 sequence: CASSLAPWREQYV. The CDR3 DNA is TGTGCCAGCAGCTTAGCGCCGTGGCGGGAGCAGTACGTC.

V and J are TRBV19 and TRBJ2-7; 8 bases are shared with TRBD1. The CDR3 has 14 residues. The V and J ends lost 10 bases and 5 bases, in that order; junction bases with no gene match: 13. Germline V CDR1 and CDR2: LNHDA, SQIVND (reference sequence). The CDR3 protein is CATTSGWTGNEQYV. As DNA, the CDR3 is TGTGCCACAACTTCCGGTTGGACAGGGAACGAGCAGTACGTC.

The chain joins TRBV3-1 (or the pseudogene TRBV3-2) to TRBJ1-2; no clear D. Germline CDR1 is LGHDT and CDR2 is YNNKEL (reference sequence). The V gene lost 5 bases and the J gene lost 4 bases, with 14 bases spanning the gap. CDR3 length equals 14 residues. The CDR3 DNA reads as TGTGCCAGCAGCGGACGGGGAGGGATCTATGGCTACACCTTC. Translated, it gives CASSGRGGIYGYTF.

This clone was seen more than once but under ten times. The gene calls are TRBV12-3 or TRBV12-4 and TRBJ1-2; D call uncertain. The CDR3 covers 13 residues. Trimming cost V 2 bases and J 8 bases, with 12 bases left between them. The CDR3 region has the DNA TGTGCCAGCAGTTTAAACTCTCCTCGGGGCTACACCTTC. Translating gives CASSLNSPRGYTF.

The V gene is TRBV6-2 or TRBV6-3, the J gene TRBJ2-3; perhaps TRBD1 as D (6 bases). Deletions cut 6 bases from V and 4 bases from J, with 14 bases between. Looked up from germline, CDR1 is MNHEY and CDR2 is SVGEGT. This CDR3 has 14 residues. This CDR3 reads CASSLLGAADTQYF. CDR3 nucleotide sequence: TGTGCCAGCAGCCTGTTGGGGGCGGCAGATACGCAGTATTTT.

This clone was recorded only once. The chain uses TRBV27 and TRBJ1-5, with 8 bases identical to TRBD1. There are 14 residues in the CDR3. CDR1 and CDR2 from the germline V gene are MNHEY and SMNVEV (reference sequence). The V gene end was trimmed by 6 bases and the J gene end by 6 bases; junction bases not matched to a gene: 7. DNA of the CDR3: TGTGCCAGCAGGGTGGGACAGGCAAGTCAGCCCCAGCATTTT. This translates into CASRVGQASQPQHF.

A single count supports this clone. The chain has TRBV9 and TRBJ1-6; 7 nucleotides align to TRBD1. The CDR3 is 14 amino acids. V dropped 3 bases and J dropped 6; count of bases not matched to a gene: 3. Looked up from germline, CDR1 is SGDLS and CDR2 is YYNGEE. Here the CDR3 reads CASSAGTANSPLHF. CDR3 coding DNA: TGTGCCAGCAGCGCCGGGACAGCTAATTCACCCCTCCACTTT.

The chain has TRBV2 and TRBJ1-5, with 10 nucleotides matching TRBD1. The CDR3 totals 15 residues. The germline gives CDR1 SNHLY, CDR2 FYNNEI. V gave up 8 bases and J gave up 5 bases; unmatched junction bases: 9. The CDR3 region is CASLGDRGRDQPQHF. The CDR3 DNA sequence: TGTGCCAGCCTCGGGGACAGGGGACGGGATCAGCCCCAGCATTTT.

The chain is built from TRBV30 and TRBJ1-4, with 10 bases fitting TRBD1. CDR1 GTSNPN and CDR2 SVGIG come from the germline V gene (reference sequence). Losses at the gene ends were 5 bases for V and 5 bases for J; bases not matched to a gene: 2. This CDR3 contains 13 residues. Here the CDR3 reads CAWRTGGNEKLFF. In nucleotides, the CDR3 is TGTGCCTGGCGGACAGGGGGGAATGAAAAACTGTTTTTT.

This chain uses TRBV7-2 with TRBJ1-5, with a tentative D call TRBD1 (6 bases). The germline V and J ends were trimmed by 0 bases and 2 bases, with 14 bases remaining between them. This CDR3 has 17 residues. CDR1 is SGHTA, CDR2 FQGNSA, per germline. DNA for the CDR3: TGTGCCAGCAGCTTAGCGGGGGGGCTGAGTGGCAATCAGCCCCAGCATTTT. Translating it yields CASSLAGGLSGNQPQHF. Complete variable domain (other parts from reference TRBV7-2 and TRBJ1-5): GAGVSQSPSNKVTEKGKDVELRCDPISGHTALYWYRQSLGQGLEFLIYFQGNSAPDKSGLPSDRFSAERTGGSVSTLTIQRTQQEDSAVYLCASSLAGGLSGNQPQHFGDGTRLSIL.

This chain joins TRBV5-5 and TRBJ1-5; D gene ambiguous. The CDR3 runs 14 residues. The germline gives CDR1 SGHKS, CDR2 YYEKEE (reference sequence). The V end was cut by 0 bases, the J end by 5 bases, with 9 bases between. The CDR3 DNA reads as TGTGCCAGCAGCTTGGAACTCCTCGATCAGCCCCAGCATTTT. Translated: CASSLELLDQPQHF.

The chain is built from TRBV10-3 and TRBJ2-7; TRBD2 matches at 9 bases. The trim removed 6 bases at V and 7 bases at J, leaving 4 bases unmatched. The CDR3 loop spans 12 amino acids. Germline-derived CDR1 and CDR2 are ENHRY and SYGVKD. This CDR3 reads CAIRGLAGEQYV. CDR3 nucleotides: TGTGCCATCAGGGGACTAGCCGGTGAGCAGTACGTC.

The CDR3 loop is CASSLSPPSAQYF. For the CDR3, the DNA is TGTGCCAGCAGCTTGTCCCCCCCCTCAGCCCAGTACTTC. The J gene is TRBJ2-5, the V gene TRBV5-4; D ambiguous. The germline V gene encodes CDR1 SGHNT and CDR2 YYREEE (reference sequence). This CDR3 is 13 amino acids long. V was cut by 1 base and J by 9 bases, with 13 bases left in between.

J is TRBJ1-2 and V is TRBV19; D is possibly TRBD1 (6 bases). The CDR3 runs to 16 residues. Germline values: CDR1 LNHDA, CDR2 SQIVND (reference sequence). The V end lost 7 bases, the J end lost 1 base, and 19 bases lay between the germline ends. The CDR3 loop reads CASTREHRARNYGYTF. The CDR3 region has the DNA TGTGCCAGTACAAGAGAACACAGGGCTCGTAACTATGGCTACACCTTC.

This chain's CDR3 is CASTGANEKLFF. In nucleotides, the CDR3 is TGTGCCAGCACGGGGGCTAATGAAAAACTGTTTTTT. The chain employs TRBV27 and TRBJ1-4, with a tentative D call TRBD1 (5 bases). The CDR3 has 12 residues. The germline V gene has CDR1 MNHEY and CDR2 SMNVEV (reference sequence). V lost 7 bases, J lost 3 bases, and 6 bases lay in between.

The chain is built from TRBV7-6 and TRBJ2-2, with 9 bases lining up with TRBD2. Germline V gives CDR1 SGHVS, CDR2 FNYEAQ. CDR3 length: 16 residues. V gave up 1 base and J gave up 5 bases; unmatched junction bases: 5. CDR3 in DNA: TGTGCCAGCAGCTTAGAAGGCGGGAGGGGAACCGGGGAGCTGTTTTTT. It is translated as CASSLEGGRGTGELFF.

The chain is built from TRBV6-1 and TRBJ1-2; TRBD1 agrees at 7 bases. CDR1 and CDR2 from the germline V gene are MNHNS and SASEGT. The CDR3 length is 14 residues. V shed 2 bases and J 8 bases; nucleotides not matched to a gene: 8. The CDR3 region has the DNA TGTGCCAGCAGTGAAACGGGGACAGTAAGAGGCTACACCTTC. It codes for CASSETGTVRGYTF.